Sequencing of this TCR beta chain was carried out in a study of blood T cell repertoires in COVID-19. Participants were aged about 18 to 89 years from approximately 24 US areas. Participant reports of clinical history set cohort assignment. The CDR3 is 14 residues long. Per germline, CDR1 LGHDT and CDR2 YNNKEL (reference sequence). V lost 1 base and J 1 base, leaving 8 bases between the germline ends. Assay used: immunoSEQ multiplex PCR; TCRdb lists only in-frame clones, some missing. The sample records roughly 380,000 clones, roughly 87% being singletons. The receptor was derived from a woman aged 25 to 39 who had recovered from COVID-19. The gene calls are TRBV3-1 (or the pseudogene TRBV3-2) and TRBJ2-7, with D hard to call. Material for sequencing was PBMCs or T cells enriched from blood (not recorded which). The CDR3, as DNA: TGTGCCAGCAGCCAAGTAGGAGTATCCTACGAGCAGTACTTC. Protein: CASSQVGVSYEQYF.